Shown below are 20 T cell receptor beta chains from a single sample sequenced in a study of blood T cell repertoires in COVID-19 (dated by TCRdb to about 2020). The library relied on the immunoSEQ multiplex PCR assay. This is the immuneACCESS table as TCRdb keeps it, with only in-frame sequences that have V and J called. A part of the clones is gone; compared with another copy, unresolved V genes explain less than half, and the rest is unexplained. The sample records fewer than 120,000 clones, over 60% of which are singletons. The top ten constitute around 16% of the sample. The sample taken for sequencing was peripheral blood. These receptors were taken from a woman older than 75 with active or convalescent COVID-19.

The chain recombines TRBV18 with TRBJ2-5; D not resolved. V lost 1 base, J lost 2 bases, and 8 bases lay in between. Germline CDR1 and CDR2: KGHSH and LQKENI. The CDR3 is 14 residues long. The CDR3 sequence: CASSPLSVQETQYF. CDR3 DNA sequence: TGTGCCAGCTCACCACTCAGTGTGCAAGAGACCCAGTACTTC.

V usage is TRBV5-1 and J usage is TRBJ1-2, with D possibly being TRBD1 (6 bases). V gave up 4 bases and J gave up 4 bases, with 26 bases separating them. The CDR3 totals 18 residues. Germline values: CDR1 SGHRS, CDR2 YFSETQ. CDR3 residues: CASSATSGTGNPFYGYTF. The CDR3 coding sequence is TGCGCCAGCAGCGCGACTAGCGGAACAGGGAACCCTTTCTATGGCTACACCTTC.

The DNA for the CDR3 is TGTGCCAGCAGCAAACGACTAGCGGGAGGGCCAGGGCACTACGAGCAGTACTTC. It specifies CASSKRLAGGPGHYEQYF. The rearrangement links TRBV21-1 to TRBJ2-7; the table names TRBD2, a call not compared with the DNA. TRBV21-1 is a pseudogene. The CDR3 covers 18 residues.

The chain is built from TRBV10-1 and TRBJ1-1; D not certain. The CDR3 covers 17 residues. Trimming stripped 2 bases from V and 0 bases from J, with 16 bases between. The germline V gene has CDR1 WNHNN and CDR2 SYGVQD (reference sequence). The chain's CDR3 is CASSEIAWVRMNTEAFF. In nucleotides, the CDR3 is TGCGCCAGCAGTGAGATAGCCTGGGTCAGAATGAACACTGAAGCTTTCTTT.

This sequence joins TRBV30 and TRBJ2-7, with D perhaps matching TRBD2 (6 bases). Trimming took off 5 bases at V and 0 bases at J, with 14 bases between the two ends. The CDR3 loop spans 14 amino acids. Germline V gene data show CDR1 as GTSNPN and CDR2 as SVGIG (reference sequence). CDR3 bases: TGTGCCTGGGCCTGGGGCGGGACCTCCTACGAGCAGTACTTC. Encoded protein: CAWAWGGTSYEQYF.

This chain joins TRBV15 and TRBJ2-5; D possibly corresponds to TRBD2 (5 bases). V was trimmed by 5 bases and J by 2 bases, leaving 9 bases between them. This CDR3 comprises 13 residues. Germline CDR1 reads LNHNV; CDR2 reads YYDKDF (reference sequence). DNA of the CDR3: TGTGCCACCAGCCGGCGGGTTCAAGAGACCCAGTACTTC. Protein product: CATSRRVQETQYF.

The chain employs TRBV5-5 and TRBJ2-1; 11 nucleotides match TRBD2. From germline, CDR1 is SGHKS and CDR2 YYEKEE (reference sequence). The CDR3 is made up of 15 amino acids. The V gene end was trimmed by 0 bases and the J gene end by 8 bases; junction bases not matched to a gene: 4. In DNA, the CDR3 is TGTGCCAGCAGCTTGGAGACTAGCGGGATTGATGAGCAGTTCTTC. Its protein is CASSLETSGIDEQFF.

This rearrangement joins TRBV2 to TRBJ1-2; 8 positions agree with TRBD1. With 6 bases clipped from V and 8 bases from J, the junction kept 8 bases outside the gene matches. This CDR3 is 13 amino acids long. Germline V gene lookup returns CDR1 SNHLY and CDR2 FYNNEI. CDR3 loop: CASREDRVGGYTF. The CDR3 region has the DNA TGTGCCAGCAGGGAGGACAGGGTAGGCGGCTACACCTTC. Based on the CDR3 plus reference TRBV2 and TRBJ1-2, the full variable domain is EPEVTQTPSHQVTQMGQEVILRCVPISNHLYFYWYRQILGQKVEFLVSFYNNEISEKSEIFDDQFSVERPDGSNFTLKIRSTKLEDSAMYFCASREDRVGGYTFGSGTRLTVV.

The gene calls are TRBV4-1 and TRBJ1-1; D not resolved. Trimming stripped 1 base from V and 1 base from J, with 13 bases between. Germline lookup yields CDR1 MGHRA and CDR2 YSYEKL. The CDR3 totals 16 residues. CDR3 sequence: CASSQGAAAQNTEAFF. CDR3 bases: TGCGCCAGCAGCCAAGGTGCCGCGGCGCAGAACACTGAAGCTTTCTTT.

This clone was seen a single time. The genes are TRBV21-1 and TRBJ1-5; the tabulated D call, TRBD1, remains unverified against the DNA. TRBV21-1 is a pseudogene. This CDR3 comprises 15 residues. For the CDR3, the DNA is TGTGCCAGCACTTTCCTAGCAGGGGTGGCTCAGCCCCAGCATTTT. It yields the protein CASTFLAGVAQPQHF.

This sequence joins TRBV6-2 or TRBV6-3 and TRBJ1-2, with 7 bases identical to TRBD1. V was clipped by 2 bases and J by 2 bases; unmatched bases: 5. The germline CDR1 and CDR2 sequences are MNHEY and SVGEGT. CDR3 length: 15 residues. The CDR3 here is CASSYRDRANYGYTF. CDR3 coding DNA: TGTGCCAGCAGTTACCGGGACAGAGCCAACTATGGCTACACCTTC.

V is TRBV15 and J is TRBJ1-2, with a tentative D call TRBD1 (5 bases). Germline assignment: CDR1 LNHNV and CDR2 YYDKDF (reference sequence). The CDR3 extends over 13 amino acids. V was clipped by 5 bases and J by 6 bases, with 13 bases between them. CDR3 region: CATSGRVLNGYTF. Written as DNA, the CDR3 is TGTGCCACCAGCGGCAGGGTACTAAATGGCTACACCTTC.

The chain has TRBV7-9 and TRBJ2-5, with 7 bases identical to TRBD1. Germline-derived CDR1 and CDR2 are SEHNR and FQNEAQ (reference sequence). The CDR3 totals 15 residues. J was trimmed by 2 bases and V by 5 bases; bases with no gene match: 8. As DNA, the CDR3 is TGTGCCAGCAGCCCCGGGACAGCAAGTCAAGAGACCCAGTACTTC. This sequence encodes CASSPGTASQETQYF.

The V and J genes are TRBV5-1 and TRBJ1-2, with 9 bases lining up with TRBD1. The CDR3 contains 14 residues. Germline V gene data show CDR1 as SGHRS and CDR2 as YFSETQ. V shed 2 bases and J 3 bases; nucleotides not matched to a gene: 2. CDR3 bases: TGCGCCAGCAGCTTTCGGACAGGGGACTATGGCTACACCTTC. Translated: CASSFRTGDYGYTF.

This chain uses TRBV2 with TRBJ1-4; D is uncertain. The V and J ends lost 5 bases and 4 bases respectively, with 8 bases between them. Germline-derived CDR1 and CDR2 are SNHLY and FYNNEI. This CDR3 has 13 amino acids. The CDR3 sequence: CASSSEHNEKLFF. CDR3 nucleotide sequence: TGTGCCAGCAGTTCCGAACATAATGAAAAACTGTTTTTT.

DNA of the CDR3: TGTGCCAGCAGTGAAAACGGTTACTCTGGAAACACCATATATTTT. Translation: CASSENGYSGNTIYF. The V call is TRBV6-1, the J call TRBJ1-3; D gene unclear. The CDR3 spans 15 residues. Deletions cut 2 bases from V and 0 bases from J, with 8 bases between. Germline CDR1 is MNHNS and CDR2 is SASEGT.

The V and J genes are TRBV15 and TRBJ2-7, with 7 bases lining up with TRBD1. The length of the CDR3 is 14 residues. Germline V CDR1 and CDR2: LNHNV, YYDKDF (reference sequence). The J segment lost 4 bases and the V segment lost 6 bases, leaving 9 bases of the junction unmatched. This CDR3 reads CATSWDRETYEQYF. The CDR3 DNA reads TGTGCCACCAGTTGGGACAGAGAGACTTACGAGCAGTACTTC.

The sample holds one count of this clone. The V and J genes are TRBV5-1 and TRBJ2-5, with 10 bases fitting TRBD1. V was pared by 1 base and J by 1 base, with 1 base of the junction left unmatched. The CDR3 covers 15 residues. In germline, CDR1 is SGHRS, CDR2 YFSETQ. The CDR3 loop reads CASSLWDRGQETQYF. DNA of the CDR3: TGCGCCAGCAGCTTGTGGGACAGGGGCCAAGAGACCCAGTACTTC.

The sample holds one count of this clone. The chain links TRBV5-4 to TRBJ2-1; TRBD2 aligns across 8 bases. The V gene's germline CDR1 is SGHNT and CDR2 YYREEE (reference sequence). The CDR3 has 14 amino acids. The V and J ends lost 4 bases and 6 bases, in that order; junction bases with no gene match: 6. For the CDR3, the DNA is TGTGCCAGCAGCACGGCGGGGGGTAGCAATGAGCAGTTCTTC. Translating gives CASSTAGGSNEQFF.

The chain employs TRBV6-2 or TRBV6-3 and TRBJ2-1; TRBD2 matches 8 bases. This CDR3 is 16 amino acids long. The germline gives CDR1 MNHEY, CDR2 SVGEGT. V shed 6 bases and J 5 bases; nucleotides not matched to a gene: 12. The CDR3 DNA reads TGTGCCAGCAGCCGCACCCCCAGCGGGAGTAACAATGAGCAGTTCTTC. Encoded protein: CASSRTPSGSNNEQFF.